The T cell receptor (beta chain) described here comes from a study of CD8 T cells in Susac syndrome. The authors sequenced TCR beta from blood CD8+ and CD4+ T cells. Each multiple sclerosis control was a treatment-naive patient with relapsing-remitting disease that was either stable or active. Germline V gene data show CDR1 as ENHRY and CDR2 as SYGVKD. V lost 4 bases to trimming and J lost 1 base, with 13 bases between them. The CDR3 runs to 15 residues. A quantity of about 0.45 to 1 ug RNA underwent reverse transcription using random hexamers. The method of amplification for TCR beta CDR3 was immunoSEQ multiplex PCR, covering 54 Vbeta and 13 Jbeta. TCRdb re-called the immunoSEQ multiplex PCR reads with MiXCR, one entry per CDR3 protein. The table has 200,000 to 250,000 distinct CDR3 sequences, 95% seen once; the top ten hold 0.07% to 0.095%.

The chain has TRBV10-3 and TRBJ1-2; D is possibly TRBD1 (5 bases). The origin of this receptor is a human donor with multiple sclerosis. Specimen: CD4+ T cells from PBMCs. Here the CDR3 DNA reads TGTGCCATCAGTGCTGGGCCGGGGGATAACTATGGCTACACCTTC. Its translation is CAISAGPGDNYGYTF.